This section outlines one T cell receptor beta chain sequence together with its context. The sample is drawn from a study of blood T cell repertoires in COVID-19. Overall study: Sites in the United States, Italy and Spain provided acute and convalescent COVID-19 samples. Nucleic acid was either cDNA or gDNA, and it came from T cells, B-cell-depleted T cells, or PBMCs.

The CDR3 extends over 16 amino acids. Authors' data handling: For nucleated cells, counts were estimated from reference gene primer amplification. Assay: immunoSEQ multiplex PCR; the TCRdb copy retains only in-frame clones and omits some. For V, J and clone size, that table is used; D and trimming come from the DNA. The sample has around 28,000 clones, around three quarters seen once; the top ten hold almost 40%. The gene calls are TRBV21-1 and TRBJ2-1; TRBD2, the table's D call, lacks a check against the DNA. TRBV21-1 is designated a pseudogene. Sequenced input: peripheral blood. The clonotype comes from a man in his sixties or seventies with acute or convalescent COVID-19. The CDR3, as DNA: TGTGCCAGCAGCTCACCCGGGACTAGCTCCTACAATGAGCAGTTCTTC. This gives the protein CASSSPGTSSYNEQFF.